The entry below gives a single T cell receptor beta chain sequence along with its context. This sample was taken from a study of identical twins. This CDR3 region has 12 residues. The germline gives CDR1 KGHSH, CDR2 LQKENI. V was pared by 3 bases and J by 5 bases, with 6 bases between. Template switching (which added a universal primer site) was used, and cDNA carried unique molecular identifiers. One entry per CDR3 protein, called by TCRdb with MiXCR from the 5' RACE reads. Of approximately 230,000 distinct CDR3 sequences in the sample, over 12% were seen once. The receptor was derived from a woman aged 18 to 35 in good health. The sequenced material came from memory (CD45RO+) T cells sorted from blood. This chain links TRBV18 with TRBJ2-3, with D unresolved. The CDR3: CASSPVGDTQYF. The CDR3 DNA follows: TGTGCCAGCTCACCCGTTGGAGATACGCAGTATTTT.